The 17 T cell receptor beta chains in this list originate from one sample, sequenced in a study of PD-L1 blockade in urothelial cancer. This sample's time point: peripheral blood 6 weeks after treatment start. TCRdb's copy holds only in-frame clones and misses some; the assay was immunoSEQ multiplex PCR. The sample yields roughly 120,000 clones, 75% to 90% seen once. The sample in question was PBMCs, obtained around atezolizumab (anti-PD-L1) treatment. These receptors originate from a man aged 55 to 69 with urothelial cancer.

The rearrangement joins TRBV5-1 to TRBJ1-1; 9 bases line up with TRBD1. V lost 4 bases and J lost 3; bases outside the gene matches: 4. This CDR3 contains 14 residues. In germline, CDR1 is SGHRS, CDR2 YFSETQ. CDR3 in amino acids: CASSLTGGDTEAFF. The CDR3 nucleotides read TGCGCCAGCAGCCTGACAGGGGGTGACACTGAAGCTTTCTTT.

Worth noting for this clone: A junction boundary mismatches the germline segment, possibly from a read error. This rearrangement joins TRBV13 to TRBJ2-3, with 8 bases lining up with TRBD1. CDR1 and CDR2 from the germline V gene are PRHDT and FYEKMQ (reference sequence). This CDR3 comprises 12 residues. CDR3: CASSDRGSLVVF. The CDR3 DNA follows: TGTGCCAGCAGCGACAGGGGCTCTTTGGTTGTTTTT.

The chain couples TRBV7-9 to TRBJ2-5, with a weak D call TRBD2 (5 bases). Germline V gene sequence: CDR1 SEHNR, CDR2 FQNEAQ (reference sequence). The CDR3 spans 16 residues. Trimming removed 3 bases from V and 5 bases from J, with 19 bases in between. The DNA of the CDR3 is TGTGCCAGCAGCTTTTGGCAGGCGGGCGGAAGTGAGACCCAGTACTTC. Translated, it gives CASSFWQAGGSETQYF.

This chain connects TRBV6-6 to TRBJ1-3; D is ambiguous. The CDR3 is 16 residues long. Per the germline V gene, CDR1 is MNHNY and CDR2 is SVGAGI (reference sequence). V was trimmed by 1 base and J by 2 bases, leaving 12 bases between them. The CDR3 nucleotides are TGTGCCAGCAGTTACTTTGATCAGCGGGCTGGAAACACCATATATTTT. Its translation: CASSYFDQRAGNTIYF.

The chain has TRBV10-3 and TRBJ1-2; 7 positions agree with TRBD1. The CDR3 spans 13 residues. Germline lookup yields CDR1 ENHRY and CDR2 SYGVKD. V lost 3 bases, J lost 10 bases, and 8 bases stayed unmatched. The CDR3 sequence: CAISETGETDYTF. The CDR3 DNA is TGTGCCATCAGTGAAACAGGGGAAACGGACTACACCTTC.

The chain has TRBV5-4 and TRBJ2-3, with D possibly matching TRBD2 (6 bases). The CDR3 sequence is 14 residues long. Trimming took off 4 bases at V and 7 bases at J, with 16 bases between the two ends. The germline V gene has CDR1 SGHNT and CDR2 YYREEE (reference sequence). The CDR3 DNA sequence: TGTGCCAGCAGCCCCCGACCTGGGGGGTATACGCAGTATTTT. Translating gives CASSPRPGGYTQYF.

Only one count was recorded for this clone. This chain connects TRBV7-2 to TRBJ1-5, with TRBD1 identical over 10 bases. Germline CDR1 SGHTA, CDR2 FQGNSA. The CDR3 extends over 17 amino acids. V lost 2 bases and J lost 9; bases outside the gene matches: 13. In nucleotides, the CDR3 is TGTGCCAGCAGCTTACAGAGGGCGACAGGGGGCCGAGGGCCCCAGCATTTT. It specifies CASSLQRATGGRGPQHF.

The V and J genes are TRBV7-3 and TRBJ1-1, with 8 bases aligning to TRBD1. CDR1 is SGHTA, CDR2 FQGTGA, per germline. The V gene end was trimmed by 5 bases and the J gene end by 0 bases; junction bases not matched to a gene: 5. The CDR3 sequence is 15 residues long. The CDR3 protein is CASSKTGAMNTEAFF. The DNA of the CDR3 is TGTGCCAGCAGCAAGACAGGGGCGATGAACACTGAAGCTTTCTTT.

The chain couples TRBV28 to TRBJ2-6, with 7 positions matching TRBD1. The CDR3 is 18 residues long. The junction had 7 bases not matched to a gene; V was cut back by 2 bases and J by 0 bases. Germline CDR1 and CDR2: MDHEN and SYDVKM. This CDR3 reads CASSLKGQPYSGANVLTF. The CDR3 DNA follows: TGTGCCAGCAGTTTAAAGGGACAGCCTTACTCTGGGGCCAACGTCCTGACTTTC.

The chain links TRBV28 to TRBJ1-5, with 8 bases identical to TRBD1. With 2 bases clipped from V and 1 base from J, the junction kept 10 bases outside the gene matches. CDR1 MDHEN and CDR2 SYDVKM come from the germline V gene. CDR3 size: 18 residues. Written as DNA, the CDR3 is TGTGCCAGCAGTTTAGAGGGACAGGTTCGCGCGAGCAATCAGCCCCAGCATTTT. It encodes CASSLEGQVRASNQPQHF.

This chain connects TRBV6-5 to TRBJ1-2; TRBD1 matches at 10 bases. The CDR3 covers 14 residues. Germline lookup yields CDR1 MNHEY and CDR2 SVGAGI. The trim removed 6 bases at V and 4 bases at J, leaving 5 bases unmatched. The CDR3 nucleotides are TGTGCCAGCAGGCCCCGGGACAGGGGCTATGGCTACACCTTC. It specifies CASRPRDRGYGYTF.

V usage is TRBV29-1 and J usage is TRBJ2-7, with D possibly matching TRBD2 (6 bases). The germline V gene has CDR1 SQVTM and CDR2 ANQGSEA. CDR3 size: 15 residues. V lost 6 bases to trimming and J lost 0 bases, with 18 bases between them. The chain's CDR3 is CSVRMLAESSYEQYF. In DNA, the CDR3 is TGCAGCGTGAGAATGTTAGCGGAGAGCTCCTACGAGCAGTACTTC.

The rearrangement uses TRBV5-4 and TRBJ1-2; no clear D. The CDR3 spans 15 residues. Trimming left V 8 bases short and J 1 base short, with 18 bases between. The germline gives CDR1 SGHNT, CDR2 YYREEE (reference sequence). CDR3 sequence: CASTIGGPLNYGYTF. The CDR3 DNA is TGTGCCAGTACCATAGGAGGTCCCCTTAACTATGGCTACACCTTC.

The chain carries TRBV18 and TRBJ1-3, with 8 bases lining up with TRBD1. The CDR3 runs 18 residues. In germline, CDR1 is KGHSH, CDR2 LQKENI. Unmatched junction bases numbered 17, after V lost 3 bases and J lost 7 bases. CDR3 sequence reads: CASSPRGDRLVEGNTIYF. DNA for the CDR3: TGTGCCAGCTCACCCCGGGGGGACAGGCTTGTCGAGGGGAACACCATATATTTT.

This clone was seen a single time. The chain joins TRBV11-2 to TRBJ2-1; maybe TRBD2 (5 bases). Germline assignment: CDR1 SGHAT and CDR2 FQNNGV. This CDR3 is 12 amino acids long. V lost 6 bases to trimming and J lost 12 bases, with 15 bases between them. Written as DNA, the CDR3 is TGTGCCAGCAGAAGGACTCGACGGACGCAGTTCTTC. The encoded protein is CASRRTRRTQFF. The full variable domain, completed using reference TRBV11-2 and TRBJ2-1, is EAGVAQSPRYKIIEKRQSVAFWCNPISGHATLYWYQQILGQGPKLLIQFQNNGVVDDSQLPKDRFSAERLKGVDSTLKIQPAKLEDSAVYLCASRRTRRTQFFGPGTRLTVL.

The chain carries TRBV6-1 and TRBJ1-2, with D possibly being TRBD1 (5 bases). CDR1 is MNHNS and CDR2 is SASEGT in the germline V gene. The CDR3 spans 14 residues. Deletions cut 0 bases from V and 6 bases from J, with 11 bases between. The CDR3 DNA follows: TGTGCCAGCAGTGAAGCGGGTCAGGGTCATGGCTACACCTTC. It is translated as CASSEAGQGHGYTF.

J is TRBJ2-1 and V is TRBV6-6; 8 bases match TRBD1. The V and J ends lost 6 bases and 10 bases, in that order; junction bases with no gene match: 8. Germline-derived CDR1 and CDR2 are MNHNY and SVGAGI (reference sequence). This CDR3 has 13 amino acids. This CDR3 is CASSQSGGSEQFF. CDR3 DNA: TGTGCCAGCAGCCAGTCAGGGGGCTCGGAGCAGTTCTTC.